These 4 T cell receptor beta chains came from one sample sequenced in a study of CD8 T cells in Susac syndrome. Reverse transcription of about 0.45 to 1 ug RNA was performed with random hexamers. In TCRdb, the immunoSEQ multiplex PCR reads were re-called with MiXCR into one record per CDR3 protein. The sample consists of nearly 110,000 distinct CDR3 sequences, less than 95% of them appearing once. Sequencing was carried out using CD8+ T cells from PBMCs. Every receptor here comes from a human donor with Susac syndrome.

The chain has TRBV20-1 and TRBJ2-5, with D perhaps assigned TRBD1 or TRBD2 (5 bases each). This CDR3 spans 15 amino acids. Germline V CDR1 and CDR2: DFQATT, SNEGSKA (reference sequence). The V end was cut by 0 bases, the J end by 14 bases, with 25 bases between. The CDR3 nucleotides are TGCAGTGCTAGAGATCGGGACGAGTCCGACTCTCGCTTCTACTTC. Its translation is CSARDRDESDSRFYF.

The V and J genes are TRBV5-1 and TRBJ2-7; a weak D match, TRBD1 (6 bases). Germline lookup yields CDR1 SGHRS and CDR2 YFSETQ. V gave up 3 bases and J gave up 3 bases, with 13 bases separating them. The CDR3 sequence is 14 residues long. The CDR3 sequence is CASSSSTGYYEQYF. For the CDR3, the DNA is TGCGCCAGCAGCTCCTCGACAGGATACTACGAGCAGTACTTC.

This rearrangement joins TRBV7-8 to TRBJ2-7; 10 bases map to TRBD2. Per the germline V gene, CDR1 is SGHVS and CDR2 is FQNEAQ. With 6 bases clipped from V and 5 bases from J, the junction kept 7 bases outside the gene matches. The CDR3 runs to 14 residues. In DNA, the CDR3 is TGTGCCAGCAGTTTTAGCGGGGGGATGAACGAGCAGTACTTC. Protein product: CASSFSGGMNEQYF.

The chain is built from TRBV15 and TRBJ2-1; 9 bases map to TRBD2. V shed 0 bases and J 2 bases; nucleotides not matched to a gene: 2. Germline V gives CDR1 LNHNV, CDR2 YYDKDF (reference sequence). The CDR3 runs 16 residues. This CDR3 reads CATSRELAGTYNEQFF. The DNA of the CDR3 is TGTGCCACCAGCAGAGAACTAGCGGGTACCTACAATGAGCAGTTCTTC.